Described below is a single T cell receptor (beta chain) sequence and its context. Individuals selected for sequencing had exhibited CD8+CD57+ cell expansion on flow cytometry. This record comes from a study of CD8+CD57+ T cells in acquired aplastic anemia. Genomic DNA provided the template from which TCR beta VDJ and CDR3 profiles were obtained. From the reads, TCRdb called clonotypes with MiXCR, one entry per CDR3 protein. This table holds 75,000 to 80,000 distinct CDR3 sequences, about 70% found once. Trimming cost V 6 bases and J 4 bases, with 12 bases left between them. This CDR3 is 13 amino acids long. Per the germline V gene, CDR1 is SNHLY and CDR2 is FYNNEI.

Material for sequencing was sorted CD4+, CD8+, or CD8+CD57+ T cells (not recorded which) from PBMCs. This sequence originates from a human donor with aplastic anemia. J is TRBJ1-1 and V is TRBV2; a weak D match, TRBD1 (6 bases). This CDR3 is CASRPGAFTEAFF. The CDR3 DNA reads TGTGCCAGCAGGCCAGGGGCCTTCACTGAAGCTTTCTTT.